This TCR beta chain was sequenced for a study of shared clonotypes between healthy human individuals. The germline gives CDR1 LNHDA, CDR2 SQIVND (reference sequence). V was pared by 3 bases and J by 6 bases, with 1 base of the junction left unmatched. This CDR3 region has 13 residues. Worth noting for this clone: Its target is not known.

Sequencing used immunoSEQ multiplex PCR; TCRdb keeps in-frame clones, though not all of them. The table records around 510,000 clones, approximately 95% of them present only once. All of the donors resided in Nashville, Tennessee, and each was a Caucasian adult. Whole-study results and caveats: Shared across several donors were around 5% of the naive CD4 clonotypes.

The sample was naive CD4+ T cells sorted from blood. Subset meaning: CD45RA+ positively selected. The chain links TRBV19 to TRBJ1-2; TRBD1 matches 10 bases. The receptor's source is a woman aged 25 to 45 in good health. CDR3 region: CASSMGQGHGYTF. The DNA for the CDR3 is TGTGCCAGTAGTATGGGACAGGGGCATGGCTACACCTTC.